This record covers a single TCR beta chain. This sample stems from a study of blood T cell repertoires in COVID-19. In the original workflow: Estimation of nucleated cell counts was performed using reference gene primer amplification. Profiling relied on immunoSEQ multiplex PCR, and the TCRdb table lists in-frame clones only, not all of them. V and J calls and clone size are copied from that table; D and trimming were computed from the DNA. The sample includes some 98,000 clones, approximately 82% of them seen just once. Looked up from germline, CDR1 is MDHEN and CDR2 is SYDVKM. V was cut by 3 bases and J by 8 bases, with 13 bases left in between. This CDR3 comprises 13 residues.

The sequenced sample consisted of peripheral blood. This chain uses TRBV28 with TRBJ1-2, with unresolved D. The receptor was derived from a man between 65 and 85 years old with active or convalescent COVID-19. DNA for the CDR3: TGTGCCAGCAGTTTTGTTTTCCCGTCGGGCTACACCTTC. Residues: CASSFVFPSGYTF.